This T cell receptor (beta chain) was captured by sequencing in a study of cytomegalovirus exposure and HLA in healthy donors. The wider study: Out of approximately 400 genotyped donors, roughly 80% belonged to the Caucasian-associated ancestry cluster. Overall study findings and caveats: The listing of roughly 160 TCR beta chains classed them as cytomegalovirus-associated. Some V segments, including TRBV6-2 and TRBV6-3, were excluded as indistinguishable. Later analysis suggested links between common viral pathogens and several top significant clusters.

The CDR3 length is 15 residues. Trimming cost V 6 bases and J 6 bases; bases outside gene matches: 10. Germline V gives CDR1 SNHLY, CDR2 FYNNEI. A multiplex PCR was run with 60 Vbeta primers and 13 Jbeta primers. Some clones are missing from TCRdb's copy, which holds only in-frame ones; the method was immunoSEQ multiplex PCR. The table has around 130,000 clones, roughly 80% seen once. Worth noting for this clone: Its specificity is unknown.

Sample: PBMCs. The TCR was taken from a boy younger than 18 in good health and CMV-seronegative. The rearrangement links TRBV2 to TRBJ2-2; 7 bases map to TRBD1. DNA for the CDR3: TGTGCCAGCAGCCGGGACAGAAGAGGCCCCGGGGAGCTGTTTTTT. Translation gives CASSRDRRGPGELFF.